Each of the 6 T cell receptor beta chains below was sequenced from the same sample in a study of CD8+ T cells in alopecia areata. The treatment was: oral pan-JAK inhibitor, 5-10 mg twice daily. The sequencing template was cDNA reverse transcribed from extracted RNA. The method was immunoSEQ multiplex PCR; TCRdb's version includes in-frame clones alone and lacks a portion of them. The sample holds over 95,000 clones, roughly 56% seen once. Sample: CD4+ T cells sorted from blood, taken at week 24, from a patient treated with tofacitinib. The source of these receptors is a human donor with alopecia areata.

The chain is built from TRBV6-5 and TRBJ1-3; D gene ambiguous. The germline V gene has CDR1 MNHEY and CDR2 SVGAGI. The CDR3 is made up of 13 amino acids. The germline V and J ends were trimmed by 7 bases and 2 bases, with 9 bases remaining between them. CDR3: CASTGHTGNTIYF. CDR3 nucleotides: TGTGCCAGCACTGGCCATACTGGAAACACCATATATTTT.

This clone was recorded only once. V usage is TRBV27 and J usage is TRBJ2-5; 10 bases agree with TRBD2. Trimming cost V 0 bases and J 7 bases; bases outside gene matches: 14. The CDR3 length is 18 residues. Per germline, CDR1 MNHEY and CDR2 SMNVEV (reference sequence). Here the CDR3 reads CASSLSRLAGARQGTQYF. For the CDR3, the DNA is TGTGCCAGCAGTTTATCGAGGCTAGCGGGGGCCCGCCAGGGGACCCAGTACTTC.

CDR3 sequence (DNA): TGTGCCTGGAGTGTACGGAGTGTGGTCCCCCTCCACTTT. Amino acid sequence: CAWSVRSVVPLHF. The J gene is TRBJ1-6, the V gene TRBV30, with no clear D. Germline V CDR1 and CDR2: GTSNPN, SVGIG (reference sequence). CDR3 size: 13 residues. V lost 0 bases and J 13 bases, leaving 13 bases between the germline ends.

This clone was detected only once. V is TRBV4-1 and J is TRBJ2-3; the D is unclear. V lost 0 bases, J lost 7 bases, and 8 bases lay in between. The CDR3 totals 13 residues. Germline-derived CDR1 and CDR2 are MGHRA and YSYEKL. CDR3 bases: TGCGCCAGCAGCCAAGATCGGCGAAATACGCAGTATTTT. Translation gives CASSQDRRNTQYF.

Turning to this clone: At one of its ends the junction is not consistent with the germline gene, which may arise from a read error. The V call is TRBV10-3, the J call TRBJ1-5; a weak D match, TRBD1 (5 bases). This CDR3 comprises 14 residues. Germline assignment: CDR1 ENHRY and CDR2 SYGVKD. CDR3 sequence: CAISDPGEHQAQHF. The DNA for the CDR3 is TGTGCCATCAGTGACCCGGGGGAGCATCAGGCCCAGCATTTT.

This clone was seen more than once but under ten times. The chain employs TRBV29-1 and TRBJ2-7; 10 bases match TRBD1. V lost 6 bases to trimming and J lost 1 base; unmatched junction nucleotides: 12. This CDR3 has 16 amino acids. Germline CDR1 and CDR2: SQVTM and ANQGSEA. In nucleotides, the CDR3 is TGCAGCGTAGAAACCCGCGGGACAGGGGTTTCCTACGAGCAGTACTTC. It codes for CSVETRGTGVSYEQYF.